The 18 T cell receptor beta chains given below trace back to one sample, sequenced in a study of cytomegalovirus exposure and HLA in healthy donors. The study ran its PCR with 60 Vbeta and 13 Jbeta primers. Clones were sequenced by immunoSEQ multiplex PCR, and TCRdb holds only the in-frame ones, with some missing. Of 95,000 to 150,000 clones in the sample, roughly 66% are singletons; the top ten hold about 1.5%. Sequencing used PBMCs. The receptors were sampled from a man between 18 and 29 years old in good health and CMV-seronegative.

This chain uses TRBV19 with TRBJ1-4; 8 positions match TRBD1. The ends lost 10 bases at V and 2 bases at J; junction bases unmatched: 15. CDR1 LNHDA and CDR2 SQIVND come from the germline V gene (reference sequence). This CDR3 has 17 residues. CDR3 loop: CATSSPQGALTNEKLFF. The CDR3, as DNA: TGTGCCACCTCGAGTCCTCAGGGGGCATTGACTAATGAAAAACTGTTTTTT.

Only a few counts were recorded for this clone. This rearrangement joins TRBV28 to TRBJ2-2, with D tentatively TRBD2 (7 bases). Germline V lookup: CDR1 MDHEN, CDR2 SYDVKM. V was shortened by 4 bases and J by 5 bases, with 20 bases between the two germline ends. The CDR3 length is 17 residues. The DNA of the CDR3 is TGTGCCAGCAGTTCCGCAAGGGGGGGCGTCAGTACCGGGGAGCTGTTTTTT. Amino acid sequence: CASSSARGGVSTGELFF.

The chain joins TRBV30 to TRBJ2-7; 8 bases are shared with TRBD2. The length of the CDR3 is 14 residues. The germline V gene encodes CDR1 GTSNPN and CDR2 SVGIG (reference sequence). V shed 4 bases, J shed 0 bases, and the junction held 5 bases outside the gene matches. The CDR3: CAWTRGGSSYEQYF. CDR3 DNA: TGTGCCTGGACCCGCGGGGGGTCCTCCTACGAGCAGTACTTC.

A few counts support this clone. The rearrangement joins TRBV19 to TRBJ1-4, with no clear D. This CDR3 has 12 residues. Germline-derived CDR1 and CDR2 are LNHDA and SQIVND (reference sequence). V was cut by 4 bases and J by 6 bases, with 6 bases left in between. CDR3 sequence: CASSTPYEKLFF. In DNA, the CDR3 is TGTGCCAGTAGTACCCCGTATGAAAAACTGTTTTTT.

In this sample, this clone turned up once. The chain couples TRBV29-1 to TRBJ2-1, with D possibly TRBD2 on 6 matching bases. V was shortened by 4 bases and J by 1 base, with 8 bases between the two germline ends. This CDR3 has 13 residues. Germline CDR1 and CDR2: SQVTM and ANQGSEA. The DNA of the CDR3 is TGCAGCGTTGTCCGGGGGTCCTACAATGAGCAGTTCTTC. Protein: CSVVRGSYNEQFF.

The V gene is TRBV5-6, the J gene TRBJ2-5; no firm D call. Trimming shortened V by 4 bases and J by 3 bases, and 13 bases separated the two germline ends. The CDR3 is 14 residues long. Per germline, CDR1 SGHDT and CDR2 YYEEEE. CDR3: CASSLSPMEETQYF. For the CDR3, the DNA is TGTGCCAGCAGCCTATCACCCATGGAAGAGACCCAGTACTTC.

The V call is TRBV19, the J call TRBJ1-1; the match to TRBD1 covers 10 bases. The germline V gene has CDR1 LNHDA and CDR2 SQIVND (reference sequence). The V segment lost 6 bases and the J segment 3 bases; nucleotides outside the gene matches: 1. The CDR3 runs 13 residues. CDR3 in DNA: TGTGCCAGTAGAGGACAGGGGGACACTGAAGCTTTCTTT. This gives the protein CASRGQGDTEAFF.

Only one count was recorded for this clone. V usage is TRBV5-1 and J usage is TRBJ2-3, with D uncertain. Germline loops: CDR1 SGHRS, CDR2 YFSETQ. This CDR3 comprises 15 residues. The V end lost 1 base, the J end lost 2 bases, and 11 bases lay between the germline ends. Here the CDR3 DNA reads TGCGCCAGCAGCTTGTCCTTACGGTCCACAGATACGCAGTATTTT. It is translated as CASSLSLRSTDTQYF. The full variable domain, its missing parts supplied by reference TRBV5-1 and TRBJ2-3, is KAGVTQTPRYLIKTRGQQVTLSCSPISGHRSVSWYQQTPGQGLQFLFEYFSETQRNKGNFPGRFSGRQFSNSRSEMNVSTLELGDSALYLCASSLSLRSTDTQYFGPGTRLTVL.

The chain has TRBV6-5 and TRBJ2-7; D uncertain. V dropped 2 bases and J dropped 1 base, with 6 bases sitting between them. CDR3 size: 13 residues. Germline CDR1 is MNHEY and CDR2 is SVGAGI. CDR3 sequence reads: CASSYQLSYEQYF. CDR3 nucleotides: TGTGCCAGCAGTTACCAACTATCCTACGAGCAGTACTTC.

This clone was found once. The V call is TRBV11-2, the J call TRBJ2-3, with TRBD1 matching 10 bases. Germline V gene data show CDR1 as SGHAT and CDR2 as FQNNGV. This CDR3 has 14 residues. Trimming cost V 6 bases and J 5 bases; bases outside gene matches: 5. CDR3: CASRQTGGRDTQYF. The CDR3 coding sequence is TGTGCCAGCAGACAGACAGGGGGCCGAGATACGCAGTATTTT.

Here the CDR3 reads CASSQGSPRGFHEQYF. The CDR3 coding sequence is TGTGCCAGCAGCCAAGGGTCCCCGCGGGGGTTCCACGAGCAGTACTTC. J is TRBJ2-7 and V is TRBV14; 7 nucleotides agree with TRBD2. Germline trimming cut 1 base from V and 5 bases from J; bases unmatched to any gene: 11. Germline assignment: CDR1 SGHDN and CDR2 FVKESK. CDR3 size: 16 residues. The full variable domain, completed using reference TRBV14 and TRBJ2-7, is EAGVTQFPSHSVIEKGQTVTLRCDPISGHDNLYWYRRVMGKEIKFLLHFVKESKQDESGMPNNRFLAERTGGTYSTLKVQPAELEDSGVYFCASSQGSPRGFHEQYFGPGTRLTVT.

The chain couples TRBV14 to TRBJ1-1; 9 bases match TRBD1. CDR3 size: 13 residues. Germline loops: CDR1 SGHDN, CDR2 FVKESK. J lost 6 bases, V lost 5 bases, and 4 bases had no gene match. The CDR3 is CASSGQGLPEAFF. The CDR3 region has the DNA TGTGCCAGCAGCGGACAGGGGTTGCCTGAAGCTTTCTTT.

The gene calls are TRBV2 and TRBJ1-5; D is uncertain. Germline CDR1 SNHLY, CDR2 FYNNEI. Trimming removed 1 base at V and 2 bases at J, with 6 bases between. This CDR3 contains 14 residues. The CDR3 loop is CASSEELGNQPQHF. CDR3 nucleotide sequence: TGTGCCAGCAGTGAAGAGCTGGGCAATCAGCCCCAGCATTTT.

This chain connects TRBV5-6 to TRBJ1-2; 7 bases map to TRBD1. CDR1 is SGHDT and CDR2 is YYEEEE in the germline V gene. The CDR3 has 13 residues. The trim removed 3 bases at V and 4 bases at J, leaving 3 bases unmatched. CDR3: CASSSTGSYGYTF. The CDR3 DNA follows: TGTGCCAGCAGCTCGACAGGGTCCTATGGCTACACCTTC.

The chain joins TRBV5-1 to TRBJ1-1; D gene unclear. The V end was cut by 3 bases, the J end by 0 bases, with 27 bases between. The CDR3 length is 20 residues. Germline CDR1 is SGHRS and CDR2 is YFSETQ. The CDR3 reads CASSSTIPHLTTKLNTEAFF. CDR3 in DNA: TGCGCCAGCAGCTCGACAATCCCCCATCTCACCACAAAATTGAACACTGAAGCTTTCTTT.

This rearrangement joins TRBV4-1 to TRBJ2-1, with a weak D call TRBD1 (5 bases). CDR1 is MGHRA, CDR2 YSYEKL, per germline. The CDR3 spans 15 residues. Trimming pared 5 bases from V and 5 bases from J, leaving 16 bases between. The CDR3 bases are TGCGCCAGCAGCACCGGACACCTTACTAACAATGAGCAGTTCTTC. Translating it yields CASSTGHLTNNEQFF.

The chain links TRBV7-6 to TRBJ2-6; 7 bases agree with TRBD1. Germline CDR1 is SGHVS and CDR2 is FNYEAQ. The CDR3 covers 20 residues. V dropped 1 base and J dropped 1; count of bases not matched to a gene: 13. Here the CDR3 reads CASSLVEPTGWGSGANVLTF. CDR3 bases: TGTGCCAGCAGCTTAGTTGAACCGACAGGGTGGGGGTCTGGGGCCAACGTCCTGACTTTC. The full variable domain, completed using reference TRBV7-6 and TRBJ2-6, is GAGVSQSPRYKVTKRGQDVALRCDPISGHVSLYWYRQALGQGPEFLTYFNYEAQQDKSGLPNDRFSAERPEGSISTLTIQRTEQRDSAMYRCASSLVEPTGWGSGANVLTFGAGSRLTVL.

This clone was observed once. The chain couples TRBV28 to TRBJ2-1, with 9 positions matching TRBD1. The trim removed 3 bases at V and 6 bases at J, leaving 3 bases unmatched. Germline CDR1 and CDR2: MDHEN and SYDVKM. CDR3 length equals 14 residues. CDR3 in DNA: TGTGCCAGCAGTTTCCCGACAGGGGGCAATGAGCAGTTCTTC. Its translation is CASSFPTGGNEQFF.